This TCR beta chain was recovered during a study of blood T cell repertoires in COVID-19. Study at large: COVID-19 samples collected from the United States, Italy and Spain covered acute and convalescent phases. In each case, the material was cDNA or gDNA derived from T cells, B-cell-depleted T cells, or PBMCs.

Per the original data handling: From reference gene primer amplification, estimates of nucleated cell counts were derived. Clones were sequenced by immunoSEQ multiplex PCR, and TCRdb holds only the in-frame ones, with some missing. Clone size and the V and J calls come from that table; the DNA yielded D and trimming. The sample has 180,000 or so clones, 86% seen once. Looked up from germline, CDR1 is SGDLS and CDR2 is YYNGEE. The length of the CDR3 is 13 residues. V shed 3 bases, J shed 4 bases, and the junction held 3 bases outside the gene matches. The sequence came from a woman at least 80 years old in a cohort sampled during active or convalescent COVID-19. The V gene is TRBV9, the J gene TRBJ1-2; TRBD1 matches 7 bases. The sample consisted of peripheral blood. CDR3: CASSAGGGYGYTF. The CDR3 DNA sequence: TGTGCCAGCAGCGCAGGGGGAGGCTATGGCTACACCTTC.